This TCR beta chain stems from a study of shared clonotypes between healthy human individuals. Study-wide context: CD4 naive and CD4 memory each took three plates per donor, while CD8 naive took two and CD8 memory one. The study, taken as a whole, reports: Tissue TCR repertoires likely differ from these blood-only repertoires.

Per the authors' pipeline: ImmunoSEQ junction-only sequences lacked quality scores, so their filtering differed. The data were produced by immunoSEQ multiplex PCR, yet TCRdb's version contains in-frame clones alone and is incomplete. From that table come the V and J calls and clone size; the DNA was used to work out D and trimming. This sample has a few million clones, with just over 90% found just once. Turning to this clone: The target antigen is unknown.

V gave up 1 base and J gave up 4 bases; unmatched junction bases: 8. The CDR3 totals 15 residues. From germline, CDR1 is SQVTM and CDR2 ANQGSEA. V usage is TRBV29-1 and J usage is TRBJ2-7; TRBD2 matches at 9 bases. The sample comprised naive CD4+ T cells sorted from blood. As for subset: CD45RA+ positively selected. The origin of this receptor is a man between 18 and 35 years old in good health. The CDR3 loop reads CSVEGLAGLNYEQYF. DNA for the CDR3: TGCAGCGTTGAAGGGCTAGCGGGACTTAATTACGAGCAGTACTTC.